This T cell receptor beta chain emerged from a study of cytomegalovirus exposure and HLA in healthy donors. Trimming took 3 bases from V and 6 from J, leaving 13 bases between them. CDR1 is LNHDA, CDR2 SQIVND, per germline (reference sequence). The CDR3 spans 14 residues. PCR primers comprised 60 Vbeta and 13 Jbeta primers. Sequencing used immunoSEQ multiplex PCR; TCRdb keeps in-frame clones, though not all of them. The sample carries fewer than 200,000 clones, over 70% recorded once. Study-wide results and caveats: The authors judged a highly shared variant cluster likely a sequencing artifact. In an earlier analysis, productive rearrangement rates for most beta V segments clustered near 87% or 30%.

Concerning this clone: Its antigen is not known.

The sequence was collected from a woman in her twenties or thirties in good health and CMV-seronegative. The source material was PBMCs. The J gene is TRBJ2-3, the V gene TRBV19, with a weak D call TRBD2 (5 bases). The CDR3, as DNA: TGTGCCAGTAGTATCGAGGGCGCATTGGATACGCAGTATTTT. Its translation: CASSIEGALDTQYF.